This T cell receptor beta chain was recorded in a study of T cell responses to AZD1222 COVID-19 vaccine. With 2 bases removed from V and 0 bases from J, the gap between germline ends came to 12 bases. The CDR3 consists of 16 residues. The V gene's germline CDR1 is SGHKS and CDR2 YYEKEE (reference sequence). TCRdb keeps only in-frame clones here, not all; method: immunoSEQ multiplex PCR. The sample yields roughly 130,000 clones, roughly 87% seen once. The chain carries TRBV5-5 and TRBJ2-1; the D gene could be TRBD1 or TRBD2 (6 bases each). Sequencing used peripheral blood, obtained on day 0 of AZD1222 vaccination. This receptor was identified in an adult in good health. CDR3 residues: CASSLEGGLSYNEQFF. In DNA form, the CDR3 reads TGTGCCAGCAGCTTAGAGGGGGGCCTCTCCTACAATGAGCAGTTCTTC.